This T cell receptor (beta chain) stems from a study of OX40 agonist ivuxolimab in advanced cancers. Across the study: Prior checkpoint blockade (anti-PD-1, anti-PD-L1 or anti-CTLA-4) was permitted; approximately 41% had it. Three patients showed partial responses: one hepatocellular carcinoma and two cutaneous melanoma cases.

TCRdb's table, derived via immunoSEQ multiplex PCR, lists solely in-frame clones and lacks some. The data hold roughly 14,000 clones, with roughly 87% observed a single time. Germline CDR1 and CDR2: SGHVS and FQNEAQ. V lost 5 bases and J lost 2; bases outside the gene matches: 4. The CDR3 sequence is 14 residues long. The clonotype was recovered from an adult with an advanced solid tumor such as melanoma, head and neck, liver or kidney cancer. The source was CD4+ or CD8+ T cells sorted from blood, collected in a trial of the OX40 agonist ivuxolimab. The chain couples TRBV7-8 to TRBJ2-5; 8 nucleotides align to TRBD2. The CDR3 nucleotides read TGTGCCAGCAGCCCCCCGGGGGGGCAAGAGACCCAGTACTTC. It encodes CASSPPGGQETQYF. The full variable domain, completed using reference TRBV7-8 and TRBJ2-5, is GAGVSQSPRYKVAKRGQDVALRCDPISGHVSLFWYQQALGQGPEFLTYFQNEAQLDKSGLPSDRFFAERPEGSVSTLKIQRTQQEDSAVYLCASSPPGGQETQYFGPGTRLLVL.